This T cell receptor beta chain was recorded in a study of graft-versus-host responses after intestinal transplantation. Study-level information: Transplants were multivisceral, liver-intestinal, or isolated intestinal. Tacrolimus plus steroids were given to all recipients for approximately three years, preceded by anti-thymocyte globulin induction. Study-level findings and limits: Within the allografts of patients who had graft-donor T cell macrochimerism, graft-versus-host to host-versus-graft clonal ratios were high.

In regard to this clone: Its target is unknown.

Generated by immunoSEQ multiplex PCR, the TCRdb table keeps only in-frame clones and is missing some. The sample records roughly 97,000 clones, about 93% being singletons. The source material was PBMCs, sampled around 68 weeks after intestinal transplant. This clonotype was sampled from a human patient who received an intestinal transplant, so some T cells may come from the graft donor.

The CDR3 DNA reads as TGCGCCAGCAGCTTGGCCGGTGGAATTGGAAACACCATATATTTT. Translation gives CASSLAGGIGNTIYF. The chain joins TRBV5-1 to TRBJ1-3; D ambiguous. Germline V gene data show CDR1 as SGHRS and CDR2 as YFSETQ. This CDR3 is 15 amino acids long. V was trimmed by 0 bases and J by 3 bases, leaving 10 bases between them.